These T cell receptor beta chains were read from a single sample in a study of blood T cell repertoires in COVID-19. Sequencing used immunoSEQ multiplex PCR; TCRdb keeps in-frame clones, though not all of them. The sample lists 100,000 to 130,000 clones, more than 70% occurring once. Sequencing was carried out using peripheral blood. All receptors derive from a middle-aged man with active or convalescent COVID-19. CDR3s include the opening cysteine and the closing phenylalanine or tryptophan. D genes are given only for firm matches.

>TRBV6-5|-
CASRSMTGELFF
>TRBV4-3|-
CASSTLITGELFF
>TRBV19|TRBD2
CATNQGASGSNEQFF
>TRBV4-3|-
CASSQDRSLYGYTF
>TRBV11-2|TRBD1
CASRGGAGQGNEQFF
>TRBV5-4|-
CASSLVLGPLHVQNEQFF
>TRBV7-8|TRBD2
CASSSRRLAGHEQYF
>TRBV4-3|TRBD2
CASSRGGSHEQYF
>TRBV6-5|-
CASHDRYEQYF
>TRBV10-2|TRBD2
CASSRGKGSTSGSAEQYF